One and the same sample provided the 32 T cell receptor beta chains below, sequenced in a study of T cell repertoires in cytomegalovirus infection (dated by TCRdb to the late 2010s). Sequencer: Illumina HiSeq 1500. TCRdb's own reprocessing of the public reads used fastp at Q25 and MiXCR and kept productive beta chains. Every CDR3 protein is listed once, alongside the most common genes and DNA of its rows. The table for this sample lists roughly 250,000 distinct CDR3 sequences; about 12% of them were counted only once. The top ten clones comprise 1.5% to 2% of the sample. Input material: PBMCs. The receptors stem from a human donor in good health (CMV status not recorded). Some clones in this sample may be carry-over from other donors' samples.

This clonotype was counted at least ten times. The rearrangement joins TRBV7-2 to TRBJ2-7, with a possible D match to TRBD2 (5 bases). The CDR3 length is 16 residues. Germline V gene sequence: CDR1 SGHTA, CDR2 FQGNSA. Trimming shortened V by 4 bases and J by 4 bases, and 20 bases separated the two germline ends. The CDR3 loop is CASSSPGISIRYEQYF. The CDR3 nucleotides read TGTGCCAGCAGCTCCCCCGGGATATCGATTCGGTACGAGCAGTACTTC. Using reference TRBV7-2 and TRBJ2-7 for the parts outside the CDR3, the full variable domain is GAGVSQSPSNKVTEKGKDVELRCDPISGHTALYWYRQSLGQGLEFLIYFQGNSAPDKSGLPSDRFSAERTGGSVSTLTIQRTQQEDSAVYLCASSSPGISIRYEQYFGPGTRLTVT.

This clonotype was observed at least ten times. The genes are TRBV4-3 and TRBJ2-2, with D possibly matching TRBD1 (6 bases). The CDR3 extends over 16 amino acids. Per germline, CDR1 LGHNA and CDR2 YSLEER. V was clipped by 0 bases and J by 1 base, with 9 bases between them. The CDR3 coding sequence is TGCGCCAGCAGCCAAGATATAGGGGGGAACACCGGGGAGCTGTTTTTT. It codes for CASSQDIGGNTGELFF.

The J gene is TRBJ2-7, the V gene TRBV7-2, with TRBD1 identical over 7 bases. Trimming removed 4 bases from V and 4 bases from J; junction bases left unmatched: 7. CDR3 length: 14 amino acids. Germline V gives CDR1 SGHTA, CDR2 FQGNSA. The CDR3 coding sequence is TGTGCCAGCAGCTCCTCGACAGGGATATACGAGCAGTACTTC. Translated, it gives CASSSSTGIYEQYF. Full variable domain (remainder filled in from reference TRBV7-2 and TRBJ2-7): GAGVSQSPSNKVTEKGKDVELRCDPISGHTALYWYRQSLGQGLEFLIYFQGNSAPDKSGLPSDRFSAERTGGSVSTLTIQRTQQEDSAVYLCASSSSTGIYEQYFGPGTRLTVT.

The chain uses TRBV29-1 and TRBJ2-4; D uncertain. The germline CDR1 and CDR2 sequences are SQVTM and ANQGSEA. The CDR3 runs 13 residues. Trimming stripped 5 bases from V and 0 bases from J, with 8 bases between. CDR3 sequence reads: CSVFAVAKNIQYF. CDR3 nucleotide sequence: TGCAGCGTTTTCGCGGTAGCCAAAAACATTCAGTACTTC. Together with reference TRBV29-1 and TRBJ2-4, the CDR3 gives the full variable domain: SAVISQKPSRDICQRGTSLTIQCQVDSQVTMMFWYRQQPGQSLTLIATANQGSEATYESGFVIDKFPISRPNLTFSTLTVSNMSPEDSSIYLCSVFAVAKNIQYFGAGTRLSVL.

This clonotype was observed a few times. The V gene is TRBV19, the J gene TRBJ1-1; D gene ambiguous. Per germline, CDR1 LNHDA and CDR2 SQIVND (reference sequence). Trimming left V 1 base short and J 8 bases short, with 14 bases between. This CDR3 spans 14 amino acids. CDR3 residues: CASSIVMQRTEAFF. In DNA form, the CDR3 reads TGTGCCAGTAGTATAGTCATGCAGAGAACCGAAGCTTTCTTT.

This clonotype was detected only once. The chain combines TRBV29-1 with TRBJ2-1; 8 bases fit TRBD1. With V trimmed by 6 bases and J by 2 bases, 6 bases remained unmatched. Germline V gene sequence: CDR1 SQVTM, CDR2 ANQGSEA. CDR3 length: 14 amino acids. Here the CDR3 reads CSVNRGQAYNEQFF. DNA for the CDR3: TGCAGCGTCAACCGGGGACAGGCCTACAATGAGCAGTTCTTC.

The table lists this clonotype with many counts. The genes are TRBV28 and TRBJ2-7, with TRBD1 matching over 12 bases. The V and J ends lost 5 bases and 3 bases, in that order; junction bases with no gene match: 17. Germline-derived CDR1 and CDR2 are MDHEN and SYDVKM. This CDR3 has 19 residues. DNA of the CDR3: TGTGCCAGCAGTCCCTCCCGGGACAGGGGGCTCCCTTATAACTACGAGCAGTACTTC. This sequence encodes CASSPSRDRGLPYNYEQYF. The complete variable domain, with remaining parts taken from reference TRBV28 and TRBJ2-7, reads DVKVTQSSRYLVKRTGEKVFLECVQDMDHENMFWYRQDPGLGLRLIYFSYDVKMKEKGDIPEGYSVSREKKERFSLILESASTNQTSMYLCASSPSRDRGLPYNYEQYFGPGTRLTVT.

This clonotype was seen a handful of times. The V gene is TRBV5-1, the J gene TRBJ2-3; 7 bases are a match to TRBD2. Losses at the gene ends were 4 bases for V and 1 base for J; bases not matched to a gene: 6. There are 15 residues in the CDR3. Germline-derived CDR1 and CDR2 are SGHRS and YFSETQ. CDR3 nucleotide sequence: TGCGCCAGCAGCCCGGGGGGACTCCGCACAGATACGCAGTATTTT. Translation gives CASSPGGLRTDTQYF.

V is TRBV20-1 and J is TRBJ1-2; possible D gene TRBD1, 6 bases. This CDR3 is 10 amino acids long. V dropped 4 bases and J dropped 8 bases, with 8 bases sitting between them. Looked up from germline, CDR1 is DFQATT and CDR2 is SNEGSKA (reference sequence). The CDR3 coding sequence is TGCAGTGCTACAGGGGACGGCTACACCTTC. Residues: CSATGDGYTF.

This clonotype was observed at least ten times. The chain couples TRBV20-1 to TRBJ2-3; TRBD2 aligns across 15 bases. The CDR3 length is 20 residues. J lost 0 bases, V lost 3 bases, and 13 bases had no gene match. Germline lookup yields CDR1 DFQATT and CDR2 SNEGSKA (reference sequence). CDR3 sequence: CSARAHRGLAGGPSTDTQYF. The DNA for the CDR3 is TGCAGTGCTAGGGCACACCGCGGACTAGCGGGGGGGCCTAGCACAGATACGCAGTATTTT.

This clonotype appeared many times. The V and J genes are TRBV7-2 and TRBJ2-7, with D possibly called TRBD1 or TRBD2 (5 bases each). The CDR3 spans 13 residues. Trimming left V 3 bases short and J 4 bases short, with 10 bases between. Germline V gives CDR1 SGHTA, CDR2 FQGNSA. CDR3 sequence reads: CASSLTREYEQYF. DNA for the CDR3: TGTGCCAGCAGCTTGACCAGGGAGTACGAGCAGTACTTC.

The rearrangement links TRBV27 to TRBJ1-1; D is perhaps TRBD1 (6 bases). The CDR3 extends over 15 amino acids. Trimming left V 6 bases short and J 0 bases short, with 14 bases between. In germline, CDR1 is MNHEY, CDR2 SMNVEV (reference sequence). The CDR3 sequence is CASRFSTGLNTEAFF. Here the CDR3 DNA reads TGTGCCAGCAGATTTTCTACAGGGCTGAACACTGAAGCTTTCTTT.

This clonotype was seen many times. The rearrangement uses TRBV7-2 and TRBJ2-1; D uncertain. This CDR3 comprises 15 residues. CDR1 and CDR2 (germline): SGHTA, FQGNSA. V was shortened by 2 bases and J by 4 bases, with 12 bases between the two germline ends. CDR3 region: CASSLSPGPYNEQFF. The DNA for the CDR3 is TGTGCCAGCAGCTTATCCCCAGGACCATACAATGAGCAGTTCTTC.

This clonotype was seen repeatedly, ten times or more. The V and J genes are TRBV29-1 and TRBJ2-2; 9 bases agree with TRBD2. Germline V gene sequence: CDR1 SQVTM, CDR2 ANQGSEA. There are 15 residues in the CDR3. V trimming: 7 bases; J trimming: 3 bases; junction bases outside the gene matches: 9. The CDR3 coding sequence is TGCAGCGCCGATAGCGGGGGAGACTACACCGGGGAGCTGTTTTTT. It encodes CSADSGGDYTGELFF.

CDR3 in DNA: TGTGCCAGCACACCAGGGCGACAAGAGACCCAGTACTTC. This encodes CASTPGRQETQYF. The chain joins TRBV28 to TRBJ2-5, with TRBD1 as a possible D gene (5 bases). This CDR3 has 13 amino acids. V lost 7 bases and J lost 2, with 11 bases in between. Germline CDR1 MDHEN, CDR2 SYDVKM.

This clonotype was seen repeatedly, ten times or more. The V gene is TRBV25-1, the J gene TRBJ2-6; 8 bases match TRBD1. The CDR3 is made up of 17 amino acids. Germline V gene sequence: CDR1 MGHDK, CDR2 SYGVNS. Unmatched junction bases numbered 6, after V lost 5 bases and J lost 0 bases. The CDR3 nucleotides read TGTGCCAGCAGTCCTCGACAGGGGACCTCTGGGGCCAACGTCCTGACTTTC. Translation: CASSPRQGTSGANVLTF.

This clonotype was observed at least ten times. As DNA, the CDR3 is TGTGCCAGCAGTTTAGACGGCGACTATGGCTACACCTTC. Amino acid sequence: CASSLDGDYGYTF. The chain uses TRBV28 and TRBJ1-2; D remains ambiguous. In germline, CDR1 is MDHEN, CDR2 SYDVKM. Trimming stripped 2 bases from V and 3 bases from J, with 7 bases between. This CDR3 has 13 amino acids.

This clonotype appeared many times. The chain has TRBV7-9 and TRBJ1-1, with 9 positions matching TRBD1. Germline assignment: CDR1 SEHNR and CDR2 FQNEAQ (reference sequence). After removal of 1 base from V and 5 bases from J, the junction contained 5 bases not matched to a gene. This CDR3 is 15 amino acids long. Here the CDR3 reads CASSLGDRDWTEAFF. CDR3 coding DNA: TGTGCCAGCAGCTTAGGGGACAGGGATTGGACTGAAGCTTTCTTT.

At least ten counts were recorded for this clonotype. The CDR3 coding sequence is TGTGCCAGCAGTGAAAGGACAGGGGGTTACGAGCAGTACTTC. Translation gives CASSERTGGYEQYF. V gene TRBV6-1 combines with J gene TRBJ2-7; TRBD1 matches 10 bases. The CDR3 extends over 14 amino acids. V shed 2 bases and J 4 bases; nucleotides not matched to a gene: 2. Germline loops: CDR1 MNHNS, CDR2 SASEGT.

The chain has TRBV29-1 and TRBJ2-3, with 10 bases that match TRBD2. The CDR3 contains 15 residues. With V trimmed by 2 bases and J by 2 bases, 4 bases remained unmatched. CDR1 is SQVTM and CDR2 is ANQGSEA in the germline V gene. Here the CDR3 reads CSVELAGVHTDTQYF. Written as DNA, the CDR3 is TGCAGCGTTGAACTAGCGGGAGTACACACAGATACGCAGTATTTT.

The count of this clonotype is one. One base away lies a much larger clone, so this may be a sequencing read error. V is TRBV19 and J is TRBJ2-3; 11 nucleotides align to TRBD2. This CDR3 has 14 amino acids. Germline CDR1 reads LNHDA; CDR2 reads SQIVND (reference sequence). Germline trimming cut 4 bases from V and 5 bases from J; bases unmatched to any gene: 2. The CDR3 here is CASSTGLAGDTQYF. CDR3 DNA: TGTGCCAGTAGTACAGGACTAGCGGGAGATACGCAGTATTTT.

The rearrangement uses TRBV5-4 and TRBJ1-1; 9 bases are a match to TRBD1. J gave up 4 bases and V 0 bases, and 7 bases lay outside the gene matches. The germline gives CDR1 SGHNT, CDR2 YYREEE (reference sequence). This CDR3 comprises 16 residues. Here the CDR3 DNA reads TGTGCCAGCAGCTTGGGCACAGGGGGCGAGGCCACTGAAGCTTTCTTT. Protein sequence: CASSLGTGGEATEAFF.

The genes are TRBV20-1 and TRBJ2-1; TRBD2 aligns across 11 bases. The germline gives CDR1 DFQATT, CDR2 SNEGSKA (reference sequence). The CDR3 spans 13 residues. Trimming at V came to 5 bases and at J to 14 bases, leaving 11 bases not matched to a gene. CDR3 in amino acids: CSASGTSGIDEFF. The DNA for the CDR3 is TGCAGTGCTTCCGGGACTAGCGGAATTGACGAGTTCTTC.

The V and J genes are TRBV20-1 and TRBJ2-2, with D tentatively TRBD1 (5 bases). The germline gives CDR1 DFQATT, CDR2 SNEGSKA (reference sequence). V lost 1 base and J 5 bases, leaving 8 bases between the germline ends. The CDR3 extends over 13 amino acids. The CDR3 sequence: CSARAPGTGELFF. CDR3 coding DNA: TGCAGTGCTAGAGCCCCAGGGACCGGGGAGCTGTTTTTT.

This clonotype was seen repeatedly, ten times or more. This chain joins TRBV28 and TRBJ1-4; unclear D gene. The V gene's germline CDR1 is MDHEN and CDR2 SYDVKM. Between the trimmed V and J ends, which lost 5 bases and 0 bases, there was a span of 10 bases. The CDR3 contains 15 residues. This chain's CDR3 is CASSALSATNEKLFF. DNA of the CDR3: TGTGCCAGCAGTGCTTTATCGGCAACTAATGAAAAACTGTTTTTT.

This clonotype appeared a few times. The genes are TRBV5-1 and TRBJ2-7; 7 bases agree with TRBD1. Germline-derived CDR1 and CDR2 are SGHRS and YFSETQ. This CDR3 has 11 amino acids. The junction had 0 bases not matched to a gene; V was cut back by 7 bases and J by 2 bases. The CDR3 DNA reads TGCGCCAGCGGGACAGCCTACGAGCAGTACTTC. Translation gives CASGTAYEQYF.

This clonotype was observed a few times. The CDR3, as DNA: TGTGCCAGCAGATTAGACATTGCTGGAAACACCATATATTTT. The encoded protein is CASRLDIAGNTIYF. The chain couples TRBV6-6 to TRBJ1-3; D call uncertain. The CDR3 covers 14 residues. V lost 6 bases and J 2 bases, leaving 11 bases between the germline ends. Germline lookup yields CDR1 MNHNY and CDR2 SVGAGI (reference sequence).

This clonotype has just a few counts. V and J are TRBV12-5 and TRBJ1-1; D is ambiguous. From germline, CDR1 is LGHNT and CDR2 FRNRAP. Trimming removed 1 base at V and 9 bases at J, with 9 bases between. This CDR3 has 12 amino acids. The CDR3 sequence: CASGLEEAQAFF. As DNA, the CDR3 is TGTGCTAGTGGTTTGGAAGAGGCCCAAGCTTTCTTT. The complete variable domain, with remaining parts taken from reference TRBV12-5 and TRBJ1-1, reads DARVTQTPRHKVTEMGQEVTMRCQPILGHNTVFWYRQTMMQGLELLAYFRNRAPLDDSGMPKDRFSAEMPDATLATLKIQPSEPRDSAVYFCASGLEEAQAFFGQGTRLTVV.

This clonotype was observed many times. The rearrangement joins TRBV2 to TRBJ2-7; 12 nucleotides agree with TRBD2. Germline V gene data show CDR1 as SNHLY and CDR2 as FYNNEI. Trimming at V came to 6 bases and at J to 6 bases, leaving 6 bases not matched to a gene. The CDR3 runs to 14 residues. CDR3 in amino acids: CASRDGLAGSEQYF. The CDR3 DNA reads TGTGCCAGCAGGGACGGACTAGCGGGAAGCGAGCAGTACTTC.

This clonotype was counted many times. V usage is TRBV19 and J usage is TRBJ1-3; 8 nucleotides line up with TRBD1. CDR1 LNHDA and CDR2 SQIVND come from the germline V gene (reference sequence). CDR3 length: 16 residues. Unmatched junction bases numbered 6, after V lost 5 bases and J lost 0 bases. CDR3 region: CASSPDRGHSGNTIYF. The CDR3 coding sequence is TGTGCCAGTAGTCCCGACAGGGGCCACTCTGGAAACACCATATATTTT.

This clonotype was seen repeatedly, ten times or more. CDR3 sequence (DNA): TGTGCCACCAGTGATTTCGCGGTAGCGGGCTATAGCACAGATACGCAGTATTTT. Translated, it gives CATSDFAVAGYSTDTQYF. This chain joins TRBV24-1 and TRBJ2-3, with 7 bases that match TRBD2. Germline assignment: CDR1 KGHDR and CDR2 SFDVKD. The CDR3 is 18 amino acids. The V segment lost 1 base and the J segment 0 bases; nucleotides outside the gene matches: 9.

This clonotype has a count of ten or more. The chain carries TRBV10-2 and TRBJ1-2; TRBD1 agrees at 8 bases. Unmatched junction bases numbered 9, after V lost 10 bases and J lost 8 bases. There are 12 residues in the CDR3. CDR1 WSHSY and CDR2 SAAADI come from the germline V gene. This CDR3 is CATTGQGRGYTF. CDR3 sequence (DNA): TGCGCCACAACTGGACAGGGACGCGGCTACACCTTC.